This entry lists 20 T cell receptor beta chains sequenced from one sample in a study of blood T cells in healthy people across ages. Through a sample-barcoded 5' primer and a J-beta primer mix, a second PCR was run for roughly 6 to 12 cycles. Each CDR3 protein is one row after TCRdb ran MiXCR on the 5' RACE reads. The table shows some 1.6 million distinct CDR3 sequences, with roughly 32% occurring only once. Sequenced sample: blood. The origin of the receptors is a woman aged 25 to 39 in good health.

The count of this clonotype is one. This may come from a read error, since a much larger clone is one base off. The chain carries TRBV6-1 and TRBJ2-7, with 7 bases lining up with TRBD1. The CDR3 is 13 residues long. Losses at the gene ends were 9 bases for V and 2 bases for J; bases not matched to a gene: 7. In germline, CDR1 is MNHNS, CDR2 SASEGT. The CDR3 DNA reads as TGTGCCAGTGGGACAGAGTTCGCCTACGAGCAGTACTTC. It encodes CASGTEFAYEQYF.

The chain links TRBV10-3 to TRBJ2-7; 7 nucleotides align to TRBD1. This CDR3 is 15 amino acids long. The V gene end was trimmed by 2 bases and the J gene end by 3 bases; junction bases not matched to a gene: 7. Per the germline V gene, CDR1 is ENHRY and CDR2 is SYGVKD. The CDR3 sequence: CAISEPSTGSYEQYF. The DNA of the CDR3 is TGTGCCATCAGTGAGCCCTCGACAGGGAGCTACGAGCAGTACTTC.

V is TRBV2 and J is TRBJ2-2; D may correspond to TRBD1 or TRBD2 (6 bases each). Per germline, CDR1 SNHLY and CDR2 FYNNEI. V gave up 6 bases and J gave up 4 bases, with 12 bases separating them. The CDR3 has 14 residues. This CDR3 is CASSQRGVTGELFF. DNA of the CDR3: TGTGCCAGCAGCCAAAGGGGGGTCACCGGGGAGCTGTTTTTT.

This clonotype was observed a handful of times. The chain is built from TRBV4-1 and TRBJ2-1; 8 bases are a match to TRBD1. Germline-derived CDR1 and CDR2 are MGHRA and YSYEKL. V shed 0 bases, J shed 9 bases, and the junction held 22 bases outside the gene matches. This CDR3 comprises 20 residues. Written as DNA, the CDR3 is TGCGCCAGCAGCCAAGATCTGGCAGGGGGCTGGGGTACAGTGACGGGTGAGCAGTTCTTC. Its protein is CASSQDLAGGWGTVTGEQFF.

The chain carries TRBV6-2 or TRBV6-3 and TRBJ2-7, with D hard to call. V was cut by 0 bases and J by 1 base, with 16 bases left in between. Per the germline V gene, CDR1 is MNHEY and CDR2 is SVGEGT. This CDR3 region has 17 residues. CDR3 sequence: CASSYSEGLQSSYEQYF. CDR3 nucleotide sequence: TGTGCCAGCAGTTACTCGGAAGGGCTACAGAGTTCCTACGAGCAGTACTTC.

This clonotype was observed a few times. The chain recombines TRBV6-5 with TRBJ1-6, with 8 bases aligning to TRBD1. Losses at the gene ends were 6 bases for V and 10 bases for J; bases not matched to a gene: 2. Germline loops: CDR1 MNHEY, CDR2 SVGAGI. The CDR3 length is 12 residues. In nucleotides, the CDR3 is TGTGCCAGCAGGGACAGGGAGTCACCCCTCCACTTT. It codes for CASRDRESPLHF.

The DNA of the CDR3 is TGTGCCAGCAGCGCCAACGGTGGGGCAGGCGGGACTGAAGCTTTCTTT. Translation: CASSANGGAGGTEAFF. The chain links TRBV27 to TRBJ1-1, with a possible D match to TRBD1 (5 bases). Germline CDR1 reads MNHEY; CDR2 reads SMNVEV (reference sequence). CDR3 length equals 16 residues. The V gene lost 6 bases and the J gene lost 5 bases, with 22 bases spanning the gap.

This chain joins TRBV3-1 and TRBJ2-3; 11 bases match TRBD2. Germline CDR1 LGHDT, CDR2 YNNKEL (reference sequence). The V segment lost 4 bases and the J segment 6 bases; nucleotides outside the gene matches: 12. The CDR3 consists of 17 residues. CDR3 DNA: TGTGCCAGCAGCCGCAAAGCTAGCGGGGGGCCCTCGGATACGCAGTATTTT. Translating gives CASSRKASGGPSDTQYF.

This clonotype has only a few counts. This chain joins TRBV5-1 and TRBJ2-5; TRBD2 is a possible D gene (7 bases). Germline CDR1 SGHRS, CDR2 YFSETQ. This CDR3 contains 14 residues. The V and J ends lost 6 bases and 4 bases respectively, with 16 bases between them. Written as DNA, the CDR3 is TGCGCCAGCAACCTGAGGGGGGGAGGAGAGACCCAGTACTTC. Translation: CASNLRGGGETQYF.

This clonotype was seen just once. The CDR3, as DNA: TGTGCCAGCAGTCGACAGGGAAGAAGTGAAAAACTGTTTTTT. Amino acid sequence: CASSRQGRSEKLFF. The chain combines TRBV2 with TRBJ1-4; 7 nucleotides line up with TRBD1. The CDR3 has 14 amino acids. Trimming removed 5 bases from V and 7 bases from J; junction bases left unmatched: 7. Germline CDR1 is SNHLY and CDR2 is FYNNEI.

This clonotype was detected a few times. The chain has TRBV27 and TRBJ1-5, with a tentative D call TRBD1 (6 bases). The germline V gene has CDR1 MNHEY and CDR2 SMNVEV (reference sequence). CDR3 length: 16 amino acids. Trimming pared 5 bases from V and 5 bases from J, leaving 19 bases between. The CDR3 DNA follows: TGTGCCAGCAGTATCGGGACCGGGGGGGCGCATCAGCCCCAGCATTTT. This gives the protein CASSIGTGGAHQPQHF.

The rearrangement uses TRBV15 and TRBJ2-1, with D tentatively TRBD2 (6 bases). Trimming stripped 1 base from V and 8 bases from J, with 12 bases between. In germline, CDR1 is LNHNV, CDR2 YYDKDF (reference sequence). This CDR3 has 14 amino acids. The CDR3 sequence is CATSRGREKDEQFF. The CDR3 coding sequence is TGTGCCACCAGCAGAGGACGGGAGAAGGATGAGCAGTTCTTC.

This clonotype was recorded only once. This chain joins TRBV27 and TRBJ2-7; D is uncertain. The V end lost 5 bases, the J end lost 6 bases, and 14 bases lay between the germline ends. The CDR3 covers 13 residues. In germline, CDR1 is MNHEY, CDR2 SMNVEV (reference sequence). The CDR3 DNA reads TGTGCCAGCAGTCTACGGGTGCGAGGCGAGCAGTACTTC. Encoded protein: CASSLRVRGEQYF.

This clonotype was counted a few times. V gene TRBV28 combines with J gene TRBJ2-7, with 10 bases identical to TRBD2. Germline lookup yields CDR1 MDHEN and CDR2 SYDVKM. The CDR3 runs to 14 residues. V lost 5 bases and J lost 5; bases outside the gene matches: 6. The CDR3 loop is CASSEAGGPNEQYF. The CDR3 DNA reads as TGTGCCAGCAGTGAAGCGGGAGGGCCTAACGAGCAGTACTTC.

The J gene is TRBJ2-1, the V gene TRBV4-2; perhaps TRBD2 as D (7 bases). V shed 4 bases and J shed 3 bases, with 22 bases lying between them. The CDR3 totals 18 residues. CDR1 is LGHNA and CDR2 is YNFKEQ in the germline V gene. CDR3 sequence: CASSPGDGIGGDYNEQFF. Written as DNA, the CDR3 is TGTGCCAGCAGCCCCGGGGATGGGATAGGGGGGGACTACAATGAGCAGTTCTTC.

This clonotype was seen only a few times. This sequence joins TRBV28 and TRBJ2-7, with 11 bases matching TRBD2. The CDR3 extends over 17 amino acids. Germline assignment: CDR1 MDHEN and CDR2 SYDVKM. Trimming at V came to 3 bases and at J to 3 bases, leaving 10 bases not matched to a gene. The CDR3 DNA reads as TGTGCCAGCAGTTTGCCCCCACTAGCGGGAGCGCGCTACGAGCAGTACTTC. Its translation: CASSLPPLAGARYEQYF.

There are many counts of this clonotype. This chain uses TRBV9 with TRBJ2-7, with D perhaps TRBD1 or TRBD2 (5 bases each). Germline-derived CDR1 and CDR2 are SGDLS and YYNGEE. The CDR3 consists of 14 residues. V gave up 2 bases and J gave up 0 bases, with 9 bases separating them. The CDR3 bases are TGTGCCAGCAGCGTGGGGGATATCTCCTACGAGCAGTACTTC. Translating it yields CASSVGDISYEQYF.

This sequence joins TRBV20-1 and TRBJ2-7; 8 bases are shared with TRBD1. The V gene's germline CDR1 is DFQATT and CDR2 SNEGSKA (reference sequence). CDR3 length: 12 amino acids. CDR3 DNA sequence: TGCACTGCCGGGACAGGATTCTACGAGCAGTACTTC. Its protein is CTAGTGFYEQYF.

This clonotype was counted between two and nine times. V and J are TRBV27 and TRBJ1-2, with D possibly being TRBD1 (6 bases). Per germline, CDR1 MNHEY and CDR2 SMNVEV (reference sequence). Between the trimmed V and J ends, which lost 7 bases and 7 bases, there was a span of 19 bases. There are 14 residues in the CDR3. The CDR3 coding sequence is TGTGCCAGCACTAGATTGGGGGCCTCGCCTGGCTACACCTTC. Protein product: CASTRLGASPGYTF.

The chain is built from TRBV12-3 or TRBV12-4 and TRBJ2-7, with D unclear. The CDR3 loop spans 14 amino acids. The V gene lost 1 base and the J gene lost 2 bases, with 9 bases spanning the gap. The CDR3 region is CASSLVLRTYEQYF. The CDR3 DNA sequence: TGTGCCAGCAGTTTAGTTCTGCGGACCTACGAGCAGTACTTC.